The present entry profiles one TCR beta chain with its context. This clonotype was detected only a few times. Its antigen has not been determined. No quality values exist for individual bases; no much larger clone is one base distant. Library generation was performed with 5' RACE. TCRdb shows the sequencer as Illumina HiSeq 2500. A second PCR of about 6 to 12 cycles was performed with a sample-barcoded 5' primer and a J-beta primer mix. Each TCR beta cDNA molecule received a unique molecular identifier from a template-switch 5' adaptor carrying 12 random nucleotides. Each sample yielded at least 2.5 million CDR3-containing paired-end reads. First-strand cDNA synthesis was performed from all RNA using the Mint cDNA synthesis kit, with priming by a TRBC-specific oligonucleotide. Following uracil-DNA glycosylase treatment, a first 18-cycle PCR with universal primers M1SS and BC2_uni_R was performed on all cDNA. Per the original workflow: Normalization of each sample was performed by random selection of 1 million high-quality reads, each carrying a distinct molecular identifier. Instead of being binned into consensus sequences, reads that shared molecular identifiers were thrown out. MiTCR, run with a Q25 quality threshold and the strictest error-elimination algorithm, handled CDR3 identification, clonotype clustering and error correction. A nonparametric unseen species model with Euler transformation was used to estimate lower-bound total TCR beta diversity. Using fastp at Q25 and MiXCR, TCRdb reprocessed the public reads and kept productive beta chains. Rows merge per CDR3 protein into single entries with the most common DNA and genes. These V and J calls originate from TCRdb's pipeline instead of the authors' own analysis. The sample contains roughly 800,000 distinct CDR3 sequences, approximately 35% of them found a single time. The top ten clonotypes cover under 15% of the sample.

The sample is drawn from a study of blood T cells in healthy people across ages (dated by TCRdb to 2013 to 2016). Notes on the research overall: Template switching captured roughly one uniquely barcoded TCR beta cDNA molecule per two T cells in model experiments. Using deep sequencing normalized with unique cDNA molecular identifiers, the study measured how TCR beta repertoire diversity changes with age. The donors were split into four age groups: young (average roughly 15 years), middle-aged (roughly 39), aged (62) and long-lived (over 80). Donors of different ages were randomly distributed across sequencing lanes to avoid experimental bias. Using the same blood draw, the study looked at two additional independent replicas of 1 million unique cDNA reads for two donors, one aged 18 to 30 and the other aged 80 or older. The paper's findings and limits, for the study overall: Estimates of total diversity based on one million sequenced T cells were regarded as lower bounds and as underestimates. Compared with the aged group, more naive CD4+ T cells, fewer expanded clones and increased TCR diversity were shown by the long-lived group, suggesting age selection. Conclusive comparison of naive and antigen-experienced compartments was prevented by the profiling of bulk unsorted PBMCs. Observed TCR beta diversity correlated strongly with the percentage of naive T cells measured by flow cytometry. Observed TCR beta diversity per million T cells fell roughly linearly with age, and a significant reduction was already apparent by age around 40. Donor CMV infection status was unknown, potentially confounding age-related changes in expanded clonotypes.

Measured from the cysteine to the phenylalanine, the CDR3 is 13 residues long. Kept here is only the CDR3 DNA, which spans 39 bases and is read in frame from base 1. As encoded in the germline V gene, CDR1 is SGHRS while CDR2 is YFSETQ. V and J lose 9 bases and 9 bases, and a span of 21 bases separates them. The donors were some 39 Caucasian individuals from Russia, aged roughly 6 to 100 years, who were systemically healthy. Roughly 9.5 milliliters of peripheral blood were drawn from each donor into EDTA-treated Vacutainer tubes. Ficoll-Paque density-gradient centrifugation was used to isolate PBMCs, with at least 6.5 million obtained per sample. Total RNA, at least 6 micrograms per sample, was extracted from PBMCs with Trizol reagent. For every donor, flow cytometry on a PBMC aliquot measured the percentage of naive CD45RAhigh/CD27high T cells.

This TCR came from a young man in good health. What was sequenced was blood. The rearrangement joined TRBV5-1 to TRBJ2-5; no D gene call is confident. CDR3 sequence: CATEGPVSRAQYF. The DNA reads as follows: TGCGCCACCGAAGGCCCAGTTTCTCGGGCCCAGTACTTC.